The next 10 T cell receptor beta chains were all read from a single sample in a study of cytomegalovirus exposure and HLA in healthy donors. Clones were read by immunoSEQ multiplex PCR, and TCRdb kept only the in-frame ones, dropping some. The table lists about 180,000 clones, around nine tenths of them singletons. Source material: PBMCs. These receptors originate from a woman aged 25-40 years in good health and CMV-seronegative.

The gene calls are TRBV7-9 and TRBJ1-5; possibly TRBD1 for D (5 bases). CDR3 length: 15 amino acids. V shed 5 bases and J shed 5 bases, with 16 bases lying between them. Germline loops: CDR1 SEHNR, CDR2 FQNEAQ (reference sequence). CDR3 loop: CASSPAGVRDQPQHF. The CDR3 DNA sequence: TGTGCCAGCAGCCCAGCGGGGGTTAGAGATCAGCCCCAGCATTTT. Complete variable domain (other parts from reference TRBV7-9 and TRBJ1-5): DTGVSQNPRHKITKRGQNVTFRCDPISEHNRLYWYRQTLGQGPEFLTYFQNEAQLEKSRLLSDRFSAERPKGSFSTLEIQRTEQGDSAMYLCASSPAGVRDQPQHFGDGTRLSIL.

The chain employs TRBV29-1 and TRBJ2-2; 12 nucleotides agree with TRBD2. This CDR3 is 16 amino acids long. J gave up 7 bases and V 1 base, and 7 bases lay outside the gene matches. From germline, CDR1 is SQVTM and CDR2 ANQGSEA. CDR3 sequence reads: CSVEGLAGGPNGELFF. The CDR3 nucleotides read TGCAGCGTTGAAGGGCTAGCGGGGGGGCCGAACGGGGAGCTGTTTTTT.

The chain carries TRBV27 and TRBJ1-1; D possibly corresponds to TRBD1 (6 bases). Looked up from germline, CDR1 is MNHEY and CDR2 is SMNVEV (reference sequence). The ends were cut back, 3 bases at V and 1 base at J, with 12 bases in the middle. The CDR3 has 15 residues. CDR3 residues: CASSLGDTPNTEAFF. DNA for the CDR3: TGTGCCAGCAGTTTGGGGGACACCCCGAACACTGAAGCTTTCTTT.

V gene TRBV29-1 combines with J gene TRBJ2-3; the D is unclear. Germline CDR1 reads SQVTM; CDR2 reads ANQGSEA. The CDR3 covers 13 residues. The V and J ends lost 3 bases and 5 bases respectively, with 12 bases between them. CDR3 loop: CSVDWFGGDTQYF. In nucleotides, the CDR3 is TGCAGCGTTGACTGGTTCGGTGGAGATACGCAGTATTTT.

The CDR3 here is CASSQGVASGGKDTQYF. As DNA, the CDR3 is TGCGCCAGCAGCCAAGGGGTGGCTAGCGGGGGGAAAGATACGCAGTATTTT. The rearrangement links TRBV4-1 to TRBJ2-3, with TRBD2 matching 11 bases. Looked up from germline, CDR1 is MGHRA and CDR2 is YSYEKL. Losses at the gene ends were 1 base for V and 5 bases for J; bases not matched to a gene: 8. The CDR3 runs to 17 residues.

This chain joins TRBV6-1 and TRBJ1-1, with D unresolved. This CDR3 has 14 amino acids. CDR1 and CDR2 (germline): MNHNS, SASEGT. Trimming shortened V by 3 bases and J by 2 bases, and 10 bases separated the two germline ends. The CDR3 region is CASSEGRKNTEAFF. The CDR3 DNA reads TGTGCCAGCAGTGAGGGCAGAAAAAACACTGAAGCTTTCTTT.

Notes on this clone: The sample carries other DNA sequences with the same CDR3. The chain joins TRBV7-9 to TRBJ1-4, with TRBD1 matching 9 bases. The CDR3 is made up of 14 amino acids. J gave up 4 bases and V 4 bases, and 1 base lay outside the gene matches. Per the germline V gene, CDR1 is SEHNR and CDR2 is FQNEAQ (reference sequence). CDR3: CASSWGQGNEKLFF. The CDR3 nucleotides read TGTGCCAGCAGCTGGGGACAGGGTAATGAAAAACTGTTTTTT.

V usage is TRBV27 and J usage is TRBJ2-1, with D possibly matching TRBD1 (7 bases). CDR1 MNHEY and CDR2 SMNVEV come from the germline V gene (reference sequence). The ends were cut back, 6 bases at V and 4 bases at J, with 22 bases in the middle. CDR3 length equals 17 residues. In DNA, the CDR3 is TGTGCCAGCAGGACCCGCGGGACAGCAAAAGGATACAATGAGCAGTTCTTC. Protein: CASRTRGTAKGYNEQFF.

The rearrangement uses TRBV4-2 and TRBJ2-1; tentatively, D is TRBD2 (6 bases). The V and J ends lost 1 base and 6 bases respectively, with 31 bases between them. CDR1 is LGHNA and CDR2 is YNFKEQ in the germline V gene. The CDR3 has 21 amino acids. As DNA, the CDR3 is TGTGCCAGCAGCCAAGCACCCTATGGGATCCCCCGGAGGGGCATATCCAATGAGCAGTTCTTC. Translated: CASSQAPYGIPRRGISNEQFF.

The chain combines TRBV15 with TRBJ1-2; D gene unclear. The V gene lost 3 bases and the J gene lost 8 bases, with 19 bases spanning the gap. This CDR3 comprises 15 residues. Germline CDR1 LNHNV, CDR2 YYDKDF (reference sequence). The CDR3 bases are TGTGCCACCAGCAGCGGTAGCGGGTACTATCCGGGCTACACCTTC. Translating it yields CATSSGSGYYPGYTF.